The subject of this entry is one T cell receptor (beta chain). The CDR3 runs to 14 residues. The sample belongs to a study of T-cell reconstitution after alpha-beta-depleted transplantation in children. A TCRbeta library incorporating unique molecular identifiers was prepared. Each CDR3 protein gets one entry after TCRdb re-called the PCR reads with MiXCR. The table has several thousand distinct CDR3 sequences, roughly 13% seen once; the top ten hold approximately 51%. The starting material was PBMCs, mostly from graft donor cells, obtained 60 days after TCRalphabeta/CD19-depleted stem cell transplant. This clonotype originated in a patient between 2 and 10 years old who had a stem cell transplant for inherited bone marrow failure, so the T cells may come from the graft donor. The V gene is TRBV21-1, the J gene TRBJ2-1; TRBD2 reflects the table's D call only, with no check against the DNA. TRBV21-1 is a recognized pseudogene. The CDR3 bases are TGTGCCAGGAGCCCGGGGCTAGCGGGAGTGGAGCAGTTCTTC. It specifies CARSPGLAGVEQFF.